This T cell receptor (beta chain) emerged from a study of control samples from healthy donors and cancer patients. This clone has more than one count but fewer than ten. Assay: immunoSEQ multiplex PCR; the TCRdb copy retains only in-frame clones and omits some. The profile shows about 130,000 clones, roughly 90% of them singletons. With 0 bases removed from V and 2 bases from J, the gap between germline ends came to 4 bases. Germline assignment: CDR1 KGHSY and CDR2 FQNENV. The CDR3 consists of 13 residues. This chain uses TRBV16 with TRBJ2-5; D unclear. The sample taken for sequencing was blood. The origin of this receptor is a woman between 45 and 60 years old in good health. Here the CDR3 reads CASSQSRQETQYF. CDR3 DNA: TGTGCCAGCAGCCAATCAAGGCAAGAGACCCAGTACTTC.